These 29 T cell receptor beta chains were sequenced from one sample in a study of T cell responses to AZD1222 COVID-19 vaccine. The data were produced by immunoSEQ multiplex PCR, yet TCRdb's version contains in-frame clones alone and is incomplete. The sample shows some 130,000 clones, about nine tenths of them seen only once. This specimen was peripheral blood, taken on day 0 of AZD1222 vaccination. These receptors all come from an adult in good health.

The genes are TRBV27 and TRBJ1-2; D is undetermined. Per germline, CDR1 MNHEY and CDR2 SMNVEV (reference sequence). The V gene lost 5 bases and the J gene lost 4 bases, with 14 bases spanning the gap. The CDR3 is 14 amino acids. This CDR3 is CASSADLVPYGYTF. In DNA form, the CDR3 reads TGTGCCAGCAGTGCGGACTTAGTCCCCTATGGCTACACCTTC.

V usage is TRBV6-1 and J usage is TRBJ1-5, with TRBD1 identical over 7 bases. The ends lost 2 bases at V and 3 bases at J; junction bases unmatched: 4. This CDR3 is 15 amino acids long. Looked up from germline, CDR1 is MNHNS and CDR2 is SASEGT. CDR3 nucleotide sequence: TGTGCCAGCAGTGAAAGGGACAGACTCAATCAGCCCCAGCATTTT. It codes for CASSERDRLNQPQHF.

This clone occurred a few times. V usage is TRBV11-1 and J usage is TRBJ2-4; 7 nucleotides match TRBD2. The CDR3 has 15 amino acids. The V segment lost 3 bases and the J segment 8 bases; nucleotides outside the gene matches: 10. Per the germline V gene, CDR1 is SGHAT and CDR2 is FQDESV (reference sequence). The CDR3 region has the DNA TGTGCCAGCAGCTTGGGGGGTGTGGGGAGGGACATTCAGTACTTC. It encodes CASSLGGVGRDIQYF.

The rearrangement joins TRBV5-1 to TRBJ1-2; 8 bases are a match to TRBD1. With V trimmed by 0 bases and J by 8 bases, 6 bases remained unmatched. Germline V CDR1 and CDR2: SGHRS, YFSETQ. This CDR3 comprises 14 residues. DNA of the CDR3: TGCGCCAGCAGCTTGGATTGGACAGGGAACGGCTACACCTTC. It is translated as CASSLDWTGNGYTF.

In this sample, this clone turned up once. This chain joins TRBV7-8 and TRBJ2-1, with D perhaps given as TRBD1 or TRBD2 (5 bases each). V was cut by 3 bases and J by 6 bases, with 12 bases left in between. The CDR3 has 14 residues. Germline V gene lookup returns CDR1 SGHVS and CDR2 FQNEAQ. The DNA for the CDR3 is TGTGCCAGCAGCTTTGAATCGGGGCTCAATGAGCAGTTCTTC. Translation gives CASSFESGLNEQFF.

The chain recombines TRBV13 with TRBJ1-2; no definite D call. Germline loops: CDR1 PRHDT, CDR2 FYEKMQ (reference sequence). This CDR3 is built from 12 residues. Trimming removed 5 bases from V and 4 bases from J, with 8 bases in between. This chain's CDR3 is CASSRSPYGYTF. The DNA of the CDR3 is TGTGCCAGCAGCCGCTCACCCTATGGCTACACCTTC.

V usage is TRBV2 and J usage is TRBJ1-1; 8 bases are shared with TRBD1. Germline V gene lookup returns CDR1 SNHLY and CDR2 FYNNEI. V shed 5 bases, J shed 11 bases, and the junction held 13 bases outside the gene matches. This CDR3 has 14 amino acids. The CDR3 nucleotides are TGTGCCAGCAGTCCCGACAGGGGCGGCATGGAGGCTTTCTTT. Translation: CASSPDRGGMEAFF.

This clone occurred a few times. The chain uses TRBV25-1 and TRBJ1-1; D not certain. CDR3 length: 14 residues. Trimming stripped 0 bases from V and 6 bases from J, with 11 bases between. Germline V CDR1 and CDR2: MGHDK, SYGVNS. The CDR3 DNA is TGTGCCAGCAGTGAATATGGCAGAGAGGCTGAAGCTTTCTTT. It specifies CASSEYGREAEAFF.

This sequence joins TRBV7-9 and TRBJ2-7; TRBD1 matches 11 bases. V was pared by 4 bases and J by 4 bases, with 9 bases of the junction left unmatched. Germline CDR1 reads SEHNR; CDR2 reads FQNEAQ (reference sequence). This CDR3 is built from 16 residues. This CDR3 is CASSSPRTGGEYEQYF. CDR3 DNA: TGTGCCAGCAGCTCACCCAGGACAGGGGGCGAATACGAGCAGTACTTC.

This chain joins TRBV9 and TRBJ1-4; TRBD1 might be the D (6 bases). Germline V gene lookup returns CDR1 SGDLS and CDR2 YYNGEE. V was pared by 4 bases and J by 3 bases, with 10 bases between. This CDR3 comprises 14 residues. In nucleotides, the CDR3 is TGTGCCAGCAGCCCTAACAGGGCTAATGAAAAACTGTTTTTT. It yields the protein CASSPNRANEKLFF.

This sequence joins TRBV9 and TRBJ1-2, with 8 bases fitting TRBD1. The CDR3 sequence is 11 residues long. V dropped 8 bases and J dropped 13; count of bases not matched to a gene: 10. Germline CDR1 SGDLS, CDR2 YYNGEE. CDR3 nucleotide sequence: TGTGCCAGTGGGACAGGACCCCTCGGCACCTTC. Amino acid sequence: CASGTGPLGTF.

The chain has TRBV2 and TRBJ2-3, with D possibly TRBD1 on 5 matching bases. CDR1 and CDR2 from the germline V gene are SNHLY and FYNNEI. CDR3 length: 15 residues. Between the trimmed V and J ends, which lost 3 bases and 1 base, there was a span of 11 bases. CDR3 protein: CASSDGAIGTDTQYF. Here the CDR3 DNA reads TGTGCCAGCAGTGATGGGGCGATAGGCACAGATACGCAGTATTTT.

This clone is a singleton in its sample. The CDR3 spells CASSFGSLSTEAFF. CDR3 coding DNA: TGTGCCAGCAGCTTCGGGTCTCTGAGCACTGAAGCTTTCTTT. The rearrangement uses TRBV7-9 and TRBJ1-1; D is unresolved. The CDR3 is 14 amino acids. Deletions cut 3 bases from V and 4 bases from J, with 12 bases between. From germline, CDR1 is SEHNR and CDR2 FQNEAQ (reference sequence).

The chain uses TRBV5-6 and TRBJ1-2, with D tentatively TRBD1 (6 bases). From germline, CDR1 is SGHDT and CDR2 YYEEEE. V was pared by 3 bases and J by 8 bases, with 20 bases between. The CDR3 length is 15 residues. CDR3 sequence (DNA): TGTGCCAGCAGCTCCCTGGGACACCATGAAGTGGGCTACACCTTC. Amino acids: CASSSLGHHEVGYTF.

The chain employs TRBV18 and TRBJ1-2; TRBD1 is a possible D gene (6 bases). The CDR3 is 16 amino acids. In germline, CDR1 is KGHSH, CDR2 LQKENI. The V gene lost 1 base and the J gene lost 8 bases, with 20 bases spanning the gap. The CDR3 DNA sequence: TGTGCCAGCTCACCACTTCCAGGGGCCAGCACCTACGGCTACACCTTC. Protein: CASSPLPGASTYGYTF.

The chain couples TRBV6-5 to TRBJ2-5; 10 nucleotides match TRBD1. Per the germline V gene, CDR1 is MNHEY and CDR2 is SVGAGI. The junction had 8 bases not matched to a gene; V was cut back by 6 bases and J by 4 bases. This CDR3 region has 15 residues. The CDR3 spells CASRRDRGGSETQYF. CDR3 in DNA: TGTGCCAGCAGGAGGGACAGGGGAGGTTCAGAGACCCAGTACTTC.

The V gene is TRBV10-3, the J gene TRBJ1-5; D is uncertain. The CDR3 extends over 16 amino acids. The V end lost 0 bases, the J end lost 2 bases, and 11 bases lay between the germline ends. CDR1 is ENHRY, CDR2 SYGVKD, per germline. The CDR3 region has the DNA TGTGCCATCAGTGAGTCGACCCGGAGGGGCAATCAGCCCCAGCATTTT. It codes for CAISESTRRGNQPQHF.

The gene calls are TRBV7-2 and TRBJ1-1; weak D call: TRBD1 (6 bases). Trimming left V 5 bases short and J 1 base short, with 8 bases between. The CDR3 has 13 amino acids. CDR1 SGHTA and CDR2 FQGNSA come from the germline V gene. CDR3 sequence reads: CASSKGGNTEAFF. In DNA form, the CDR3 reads TGTGCCAGCAGCAAGGGGGGGAACACTGAAGCTTTCTTT.

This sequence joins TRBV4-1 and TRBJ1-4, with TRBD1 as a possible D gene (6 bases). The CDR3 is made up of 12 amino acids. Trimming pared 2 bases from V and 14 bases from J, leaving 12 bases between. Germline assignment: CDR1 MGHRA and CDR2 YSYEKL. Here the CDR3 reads CASSQPQRGLFF. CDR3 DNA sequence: TGCGCCAGCAGCCAACCGCAAAGGGGGCTGTTTTTT.

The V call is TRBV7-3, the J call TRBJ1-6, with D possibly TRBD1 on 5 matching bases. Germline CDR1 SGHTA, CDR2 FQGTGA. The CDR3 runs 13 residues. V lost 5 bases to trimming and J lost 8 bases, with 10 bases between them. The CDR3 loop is CASSRGVDSPLHF. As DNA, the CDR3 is TGTGCCAGCAGCCGAGGGGTGGATTCACCCCTCCACTTT. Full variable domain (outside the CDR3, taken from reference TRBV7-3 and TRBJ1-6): GAGVSQTPSNKVTEKGKYVELRCDPISGHTALYWYRQSLGQGPEFLIYFQGTGAADDSGLPNDRFFAVRPEGSVSTLKIQRTERGDSAVYLCASSRGVDSPLHFGNGTRLTVT.

CDR3 bases: TGTGCCAGCAGATCAGCCTGGGGGGATAATTCACCCCTCCACTTT. Translating it yields CASRSAWGDNSPLHF. This rearrangement joins TRBV27 to TRBJ1-6; maybe TRBD1 (5 bases). Germline lookup yields CDR1 MNHEY and CDR2 SMNVEV (reference sequence). V was shortened by 6 bases and J by 5 bases, with 14 bases between the two germline ends. The CDR3 extends over 15 amino acids.

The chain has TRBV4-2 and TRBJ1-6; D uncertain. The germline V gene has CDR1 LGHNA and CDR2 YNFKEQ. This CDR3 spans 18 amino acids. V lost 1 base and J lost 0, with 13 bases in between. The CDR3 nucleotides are TGTGCCAGCAGCCAAGTCGCAAAGTGGGGCTCCTATAATTCACCCCTCCACTTT. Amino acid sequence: CASSQVAKWGSYNSPLHF.

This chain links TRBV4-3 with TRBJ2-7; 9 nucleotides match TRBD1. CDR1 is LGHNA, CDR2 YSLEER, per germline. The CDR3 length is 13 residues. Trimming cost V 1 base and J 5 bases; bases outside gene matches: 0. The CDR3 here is CASSQGTGDEQYF. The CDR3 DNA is TGCGCCAGCAGCCAAGGGACAGGGGACGAGCAGTACTTC.

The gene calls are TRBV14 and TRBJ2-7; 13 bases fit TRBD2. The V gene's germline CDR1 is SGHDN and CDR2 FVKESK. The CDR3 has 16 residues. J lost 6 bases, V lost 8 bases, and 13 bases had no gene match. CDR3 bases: TGTGCCAGCTCAGAGTTCAGTGGACTAGCGGGGGCCGAGCAGTACTTC. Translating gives CASSEFSGLAGAEQYF.

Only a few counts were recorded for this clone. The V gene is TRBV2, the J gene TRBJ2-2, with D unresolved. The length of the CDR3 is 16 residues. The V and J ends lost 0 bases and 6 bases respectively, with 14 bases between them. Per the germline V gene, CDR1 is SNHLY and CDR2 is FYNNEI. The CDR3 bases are TGTGCCAGCAGTGAAGCGCGACTGGGTTTGGCCGGGGAGCTGTTTTTT. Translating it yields CASSEARLGLAGELFF.

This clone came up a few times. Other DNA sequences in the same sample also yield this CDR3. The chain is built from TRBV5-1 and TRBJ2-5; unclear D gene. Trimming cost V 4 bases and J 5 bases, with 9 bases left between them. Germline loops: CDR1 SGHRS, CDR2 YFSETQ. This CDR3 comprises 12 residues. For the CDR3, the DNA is TGCGCCAGCAGCCCCTCGAGGGAGACCCAGTACTTC. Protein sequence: CASSPSRETQYF.

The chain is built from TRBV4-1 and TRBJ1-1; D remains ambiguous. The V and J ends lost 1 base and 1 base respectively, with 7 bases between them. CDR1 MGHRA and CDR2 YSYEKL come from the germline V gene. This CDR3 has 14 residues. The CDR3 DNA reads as TGCGCCAGCAGCCAAGTGGAGTGGAACACTGAAGCTTTCTTT. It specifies CASSQVEWNTEAFF.

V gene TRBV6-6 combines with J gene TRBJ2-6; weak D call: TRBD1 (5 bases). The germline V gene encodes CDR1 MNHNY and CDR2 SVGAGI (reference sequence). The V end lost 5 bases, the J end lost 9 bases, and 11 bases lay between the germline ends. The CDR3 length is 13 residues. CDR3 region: CASSPDQGNVLTF. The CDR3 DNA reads TGTGCCAGCAGTCCGGACCAGGGCAACGTCCTGACTTTC.

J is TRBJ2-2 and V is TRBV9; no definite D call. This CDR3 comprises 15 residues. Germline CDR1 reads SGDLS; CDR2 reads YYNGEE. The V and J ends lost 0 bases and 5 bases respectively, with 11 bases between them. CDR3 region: CASSVATVRTGELFF. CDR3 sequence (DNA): TGTGCCAGCAGCGTAGCTACAGTTCGGACCGGGGAGCTGTTTTTT.